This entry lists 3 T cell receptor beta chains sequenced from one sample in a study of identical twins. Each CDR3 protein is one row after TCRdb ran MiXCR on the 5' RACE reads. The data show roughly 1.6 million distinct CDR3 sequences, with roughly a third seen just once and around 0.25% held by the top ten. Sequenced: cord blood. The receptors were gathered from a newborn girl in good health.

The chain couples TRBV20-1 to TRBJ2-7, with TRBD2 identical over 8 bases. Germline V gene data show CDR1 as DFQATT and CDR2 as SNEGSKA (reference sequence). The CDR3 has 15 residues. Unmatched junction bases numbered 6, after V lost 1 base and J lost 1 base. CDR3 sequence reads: CSARGSGGSSYEQYF. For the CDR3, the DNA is TGCAGTGCTAGAGGAAGCGGGGGTTCTTCCTACGAGCAGTACTTC.

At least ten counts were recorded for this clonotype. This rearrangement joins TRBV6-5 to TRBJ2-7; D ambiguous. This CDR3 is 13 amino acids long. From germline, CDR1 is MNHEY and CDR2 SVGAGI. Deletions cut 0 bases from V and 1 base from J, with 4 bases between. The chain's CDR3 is CASSYSGSYEQYF. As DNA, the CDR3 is TGTGCCAGCAGTTACTCAGGGTCCTACGAGCAGTACTTC.

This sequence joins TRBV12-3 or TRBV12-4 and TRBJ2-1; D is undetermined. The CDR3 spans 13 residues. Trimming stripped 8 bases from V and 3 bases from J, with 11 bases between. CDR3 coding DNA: TGTGCCAGCGTTGACCATCTCTACAATGAGCAGTTCTTC. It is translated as CASVDHLYNEQFF.